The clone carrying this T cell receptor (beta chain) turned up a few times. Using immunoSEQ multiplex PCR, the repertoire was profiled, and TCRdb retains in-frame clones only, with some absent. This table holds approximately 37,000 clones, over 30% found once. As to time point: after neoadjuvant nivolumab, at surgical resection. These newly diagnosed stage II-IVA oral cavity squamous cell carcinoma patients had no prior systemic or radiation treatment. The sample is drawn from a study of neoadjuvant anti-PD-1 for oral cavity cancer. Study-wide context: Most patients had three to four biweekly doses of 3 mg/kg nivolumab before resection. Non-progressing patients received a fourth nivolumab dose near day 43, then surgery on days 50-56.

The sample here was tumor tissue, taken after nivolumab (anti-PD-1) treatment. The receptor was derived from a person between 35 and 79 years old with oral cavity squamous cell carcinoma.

The CDR3 nucleotides are TGTGCCAGCAGCCCCGGAGTTGCGGGTGGGCAGAATGAGCAGTTCTTC. Residues: CASSPGVAGGQNEQFF. The chain uses TRBV11-2 and TRBJ2-1; maybe TRBD2 (5 bases). V lost 5 bases to trimming and J lost 7 bases, with 21 bases between them. Germline-derived CDR1 and CDR2 are SGHAT and FQNNGV. The CDR3 extends over 16 amino acids.